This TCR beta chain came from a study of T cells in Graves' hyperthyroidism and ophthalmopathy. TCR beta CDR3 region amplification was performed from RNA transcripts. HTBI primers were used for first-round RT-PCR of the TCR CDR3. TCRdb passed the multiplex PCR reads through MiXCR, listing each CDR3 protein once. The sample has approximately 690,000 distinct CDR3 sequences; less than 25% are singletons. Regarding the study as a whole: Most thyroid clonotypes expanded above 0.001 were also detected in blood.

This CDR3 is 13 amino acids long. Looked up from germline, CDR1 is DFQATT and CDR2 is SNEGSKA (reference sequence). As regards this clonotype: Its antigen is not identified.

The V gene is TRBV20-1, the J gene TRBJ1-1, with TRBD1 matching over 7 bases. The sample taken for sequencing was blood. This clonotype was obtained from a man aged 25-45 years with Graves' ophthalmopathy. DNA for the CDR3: TGCAGCTGTCCGAGGGGGCTAGGCACTGAAGCTTTCTTT. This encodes CSCPRGLGTEAFF.